Sequencing of this T cell receptor (beta chain) was carried out in a study of neurological immune-mediated disorders. MiXCR, run by TCRdb on the 5' RACE reads, gives a single entry per CDR3 protein. Found here are fewer than 85,000 distinct CDR3 sequences, roughly 4.8% of them singletons; the top ten hold 2% to 2.5%. From germline, CDR1 is MNHEY and CDR2 SVGEGT. The J segment lost 0 bases and the V segment lost 0 bases, leaving 3 bases of the junction unmatched. This CDR3 is built from 16 residues. The clonotype comes from a woman aged 70-85 years with multiple sclerosis. V gene TRBV6-2 or TRBV6-3 combines with J gene TRBJ2-3, with 7 positions matching TRBD1. The sample consisted of PBMCs. CDR3 protein: CASSYSGQPSTDTQYF. The CDR3 nucleotides read TGTGCCAGCAGTTACTCGGGACAGCCAAGCACAGATACGCAGTATTTT.